This T cell receptor (beta chain) was identified during a study of blood T cell repertoires in COVID-19. Study summary: Some COVID-19 samples were acute and others convalescent; all came from the United States, Italy and Spain. T cells, B-cell-depleted T cells, or PBMCs supplied cDNA or gDNA.

This clone was counted between two and nine times. In the source study's methods: Reference gene primer amplification gave nucleated cell count estimates. Clones were sequenced by immunoSEQ multiplex PCR, and TCRdb holds only the in-frame ones, with some missing. V, J and clone size are those of that table, while D and trimming were read from the DNA. This table has fewer than 55,000 clones, approximately 70% appearing once. The junction had 6 bases not matched to a gene; V was cut back by 0 bases and J by 9 bases. The CDR3 has 15 residues. Germline CDR1 is SGDLS and CDR2 is YYNGEE. This clonotype originated in a woman aged 65 to 85 with acute or convalescent COVID-19. The chain links TRBV9 to TRBJ2-1; 10 bases align to TRBD2. Sequenced: peripheral blood. The CDR3 nucleotides are TGTGCCAGCAGCGTAGTACTAGCGGGGTTGGGTGAGCAGTTCTTC. Amino acids: CASSVVLAGLGEQFF.